The source of this T cell receptor beta chain is a study of cytomegalovirus exposure and HLA in healthy donors. Germline CDR1 and CDR2: SGHRS and YFSETQ. V was pared by 2 bases and J by 5 bases, with 10 bases between. The CDR3 is made up of 14 amino acids. Study-wide points: The productive fraction for most TCR beta V segments was about 87% or about 30% in an earlier analysis. A link between a missense DCLRE1C variant and TCR beta V- and J-gene trimming emerged from a later analysis. The dataset shows that most TCR sequences were rare, while some public TCRs occurred in many donors. Later on, an analysis tied 15,000 to 20,000 TCR beta sequences to HLA alleles at 0.05 false discovery rate.

Primers included in the PCR were 60 Vbeta and 13 Jbeta primers. The table came from immunoSEQ multiplex PCR; TCRdb's copy has only in-frame clones and leaves some out. The table lists 100,000 to 150,000 clones, over 15% of them singletons. This clone was seen a handful of times. Its target is unknown. The sample consisted of PBMCs. The chain combines TRBV5-1 with TRBJ1-4, with a possible D match to TRBD1 (5 bases). This TCR came from a female donor in good health and CMV-seropositive. The CDR3 DNA sequence: TGCGCCAGCAGCTTCCGACAGCCCAATGAAAAACTGTTTTTT. Amino acids: CASSFRQPNEKLFF.